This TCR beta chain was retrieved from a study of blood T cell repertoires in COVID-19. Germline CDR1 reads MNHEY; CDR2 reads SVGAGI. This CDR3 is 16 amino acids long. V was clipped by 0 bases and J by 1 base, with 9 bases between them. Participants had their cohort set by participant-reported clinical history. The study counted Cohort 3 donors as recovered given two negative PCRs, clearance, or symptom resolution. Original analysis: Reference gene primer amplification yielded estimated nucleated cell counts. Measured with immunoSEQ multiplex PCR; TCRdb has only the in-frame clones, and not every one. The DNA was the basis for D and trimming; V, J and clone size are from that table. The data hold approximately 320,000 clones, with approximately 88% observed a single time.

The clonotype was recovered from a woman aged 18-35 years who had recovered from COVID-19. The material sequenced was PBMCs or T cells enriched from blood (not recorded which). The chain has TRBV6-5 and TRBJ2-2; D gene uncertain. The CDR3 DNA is TGTGCCAGCAGTTACTCTTCCGGGTGGAACACCGGGGAGCTGTTTTTT. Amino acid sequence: CASSYSSGWNTGELFF.